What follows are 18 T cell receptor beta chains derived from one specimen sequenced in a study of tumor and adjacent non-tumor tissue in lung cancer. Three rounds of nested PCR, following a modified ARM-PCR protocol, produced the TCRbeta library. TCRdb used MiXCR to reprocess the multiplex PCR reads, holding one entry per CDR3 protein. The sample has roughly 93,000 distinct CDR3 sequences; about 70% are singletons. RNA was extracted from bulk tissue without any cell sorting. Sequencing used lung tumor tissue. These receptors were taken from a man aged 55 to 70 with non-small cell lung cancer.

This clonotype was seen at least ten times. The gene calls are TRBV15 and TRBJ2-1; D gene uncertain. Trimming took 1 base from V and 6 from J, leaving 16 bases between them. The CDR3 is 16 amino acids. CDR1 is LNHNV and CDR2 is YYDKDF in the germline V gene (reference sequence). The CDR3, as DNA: TGTGCCACCAGCAGAGGATCGCAGGCCGGGCTCAATGAGCAGTTCTTC. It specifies CATSRGSQAGLNEQFF.

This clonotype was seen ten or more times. This CDR3 is CASSQSLAGTYGYTF. As DNA, the CDR3 is TGCGCCAGCAGCCAATCGTTGGCAGGAACCTATGGCTACACCTTC. This sequence joins TRBV4-3 and TRBJ1-2; no firm D call. Germline CDR1 LGHNA, CDR2 YSLEER. The CDR3 covers 15 residues. Trimming stripped 2 bases from V and 4 bases from J, with 14 bases between.

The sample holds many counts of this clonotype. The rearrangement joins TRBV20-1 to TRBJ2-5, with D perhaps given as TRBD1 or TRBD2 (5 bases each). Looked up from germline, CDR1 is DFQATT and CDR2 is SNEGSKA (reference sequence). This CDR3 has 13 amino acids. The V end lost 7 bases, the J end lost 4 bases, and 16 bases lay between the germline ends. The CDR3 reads CSVDGWGSETQYF. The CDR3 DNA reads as TGCAGTGTTGACGGGTGGGGGTCAGAGACCCAGTACTTC.

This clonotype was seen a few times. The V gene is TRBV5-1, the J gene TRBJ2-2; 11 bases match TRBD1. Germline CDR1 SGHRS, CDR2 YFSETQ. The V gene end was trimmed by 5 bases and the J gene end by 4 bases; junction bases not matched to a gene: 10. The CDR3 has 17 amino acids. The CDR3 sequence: CASSGQGAGVGTGELFF. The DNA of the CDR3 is TGCGCCAGCAGTGGACAGGGGGCTGGTGTGGGCACCGGGGAGCTGTTTTTT.

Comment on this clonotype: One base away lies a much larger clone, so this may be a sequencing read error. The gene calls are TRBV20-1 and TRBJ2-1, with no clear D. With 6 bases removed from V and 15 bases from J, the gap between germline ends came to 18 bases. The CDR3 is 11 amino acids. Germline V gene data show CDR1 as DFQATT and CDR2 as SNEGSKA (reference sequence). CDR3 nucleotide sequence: TGCAGTGCAACCGGGCCTCTGAGGATGTTCTTC. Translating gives CSATGPLRMFF.

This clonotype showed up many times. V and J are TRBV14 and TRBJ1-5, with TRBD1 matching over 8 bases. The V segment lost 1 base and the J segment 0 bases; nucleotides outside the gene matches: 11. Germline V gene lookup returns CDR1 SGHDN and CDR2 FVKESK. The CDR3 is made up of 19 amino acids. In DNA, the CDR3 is TGTGCCAGCAGCCAAGTAGGACAGGGCCCACGAATTAGCAATCAGCCCCAGCATTTT. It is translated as CASSQVGQGPRISNQPQHF.

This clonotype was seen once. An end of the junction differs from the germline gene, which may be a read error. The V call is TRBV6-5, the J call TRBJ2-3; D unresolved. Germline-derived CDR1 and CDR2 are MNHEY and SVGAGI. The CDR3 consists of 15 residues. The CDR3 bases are TGTGCCAACAGTTTCACGGGTACTAGCACAGATACGCAGTATTTT. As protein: CANSFTGTSTDTQYF.

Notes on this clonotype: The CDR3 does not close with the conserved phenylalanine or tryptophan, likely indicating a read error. The CDR3 loop reads CASSQSTAYDQYS. In nucleotides, the CDR3 is TGTGCCAGCAGCCAAAGTACGGCCTACGATCAGTACTCC. This chain joins TRBV7-9 and TRBJ2-7; D not certain. Germline V gene sequence: CDR1 SEHNR, CDR2 FQNEAQ (reference sequence). The CDR3 totals 13 residues.

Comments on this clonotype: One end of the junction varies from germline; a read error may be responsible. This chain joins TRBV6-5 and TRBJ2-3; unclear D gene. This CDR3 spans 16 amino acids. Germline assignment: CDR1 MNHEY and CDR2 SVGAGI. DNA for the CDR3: TGTGCCAGCAGTTATGGGTGGCTGGGGTTCCTAGATGCGCAGTATTTT. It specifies CASSYGWLGFLDAQYF.

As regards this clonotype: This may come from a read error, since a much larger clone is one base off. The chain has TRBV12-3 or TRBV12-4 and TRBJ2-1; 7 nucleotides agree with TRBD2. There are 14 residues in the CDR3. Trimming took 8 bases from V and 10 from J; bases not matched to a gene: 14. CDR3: CASRGGSSNWEQFF. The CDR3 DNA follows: TGTGCCAGCCGAGGCGGGAGCTCCAACTGGGAGCAGTTCTTC.

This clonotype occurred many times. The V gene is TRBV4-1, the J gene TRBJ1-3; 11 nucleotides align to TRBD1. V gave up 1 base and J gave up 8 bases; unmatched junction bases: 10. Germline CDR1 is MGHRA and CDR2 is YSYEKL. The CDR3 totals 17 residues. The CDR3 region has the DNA TGCGCCAGCAGCCAAGTACGAACCGGGACAGGGGGACACACCATATATTTT. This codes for CASSQVRTGTGGHTIYF.

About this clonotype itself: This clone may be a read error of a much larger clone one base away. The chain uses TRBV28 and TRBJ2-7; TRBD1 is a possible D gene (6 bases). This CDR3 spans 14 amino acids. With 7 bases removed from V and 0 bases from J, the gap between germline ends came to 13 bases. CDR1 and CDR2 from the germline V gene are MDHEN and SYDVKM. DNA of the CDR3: TGTGCCAGCAACCGGGACACACGCTCCTACGAGCAGTACTTC. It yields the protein CASNRDTRSYEQYF.

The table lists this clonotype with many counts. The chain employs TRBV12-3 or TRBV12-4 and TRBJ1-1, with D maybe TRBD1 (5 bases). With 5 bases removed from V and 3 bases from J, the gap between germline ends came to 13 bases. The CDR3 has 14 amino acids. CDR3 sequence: CASSPRRGDTEAFF. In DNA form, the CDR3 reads TGTGCCAGCAGTCCCCGGAGGGGAGACACTGAAGCTTTCTTT.

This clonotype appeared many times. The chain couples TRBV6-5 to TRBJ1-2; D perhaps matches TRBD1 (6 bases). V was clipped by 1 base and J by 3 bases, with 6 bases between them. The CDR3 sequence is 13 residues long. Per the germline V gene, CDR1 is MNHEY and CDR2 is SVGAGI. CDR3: CASSYWTDYGYTF. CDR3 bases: TGTGCCAGCAGTTACTGGACAGACTATGGCTACACCTTC.

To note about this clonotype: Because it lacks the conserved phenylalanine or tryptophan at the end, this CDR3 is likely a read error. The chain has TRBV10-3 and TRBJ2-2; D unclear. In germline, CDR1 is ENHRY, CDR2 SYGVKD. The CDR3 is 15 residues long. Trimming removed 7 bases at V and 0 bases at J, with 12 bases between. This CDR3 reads CAITETPANTGELFS. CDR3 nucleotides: TGTGCCATCACCGAGACACCTGCGAACACCGGGGAGCTGTTTTCC.

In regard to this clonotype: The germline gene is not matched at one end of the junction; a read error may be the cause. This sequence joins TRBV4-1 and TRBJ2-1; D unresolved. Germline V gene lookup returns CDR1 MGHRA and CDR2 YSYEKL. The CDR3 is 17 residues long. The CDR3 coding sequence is TGCGCCAGTAGCCAAGATGTGGCACTCAGCTCCTACAATGAGCAGATCTTC. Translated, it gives CASSQDVALSSYNEQIF.

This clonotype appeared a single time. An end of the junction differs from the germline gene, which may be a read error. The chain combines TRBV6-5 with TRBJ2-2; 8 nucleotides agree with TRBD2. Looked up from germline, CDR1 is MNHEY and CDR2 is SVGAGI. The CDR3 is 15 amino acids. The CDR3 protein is CAGSYSGTSSGKLFF. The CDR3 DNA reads TGTGCCGGCAGTTATTCGGGGACTAGTTCCGGGAAGCTGTTTTTT.

CDR3 amino acids: CAIRQPWNNQPQHF. In nucleotides, the CDR3 is TGTGCCATTAGGCAGCCCTGGAACAATCAGCCCCAGCATTTT. The chain carries TRBV28 and TRBJ1-5; D not resolved. Trimming took off 10 bases at V and 3 bases at J, with 16 bases between the two ends. The CDR3 is 14 residues long. The germline CDR1 and CDR2 sequences are MDHEN and SYDVKM. Filled out from reference TRBV28 and TRBJ1-5, the complete variable domain reads DVKVTQSSRYLVKRTGEKVFLECVQDMDHENMFWYRQDPGLGLRLIYFSYDVKMKEKGDIPEGYSVSREKKERFSLILESASTNQTSMYLCAIRQPWNNQPQHFGDGTRLSIL.